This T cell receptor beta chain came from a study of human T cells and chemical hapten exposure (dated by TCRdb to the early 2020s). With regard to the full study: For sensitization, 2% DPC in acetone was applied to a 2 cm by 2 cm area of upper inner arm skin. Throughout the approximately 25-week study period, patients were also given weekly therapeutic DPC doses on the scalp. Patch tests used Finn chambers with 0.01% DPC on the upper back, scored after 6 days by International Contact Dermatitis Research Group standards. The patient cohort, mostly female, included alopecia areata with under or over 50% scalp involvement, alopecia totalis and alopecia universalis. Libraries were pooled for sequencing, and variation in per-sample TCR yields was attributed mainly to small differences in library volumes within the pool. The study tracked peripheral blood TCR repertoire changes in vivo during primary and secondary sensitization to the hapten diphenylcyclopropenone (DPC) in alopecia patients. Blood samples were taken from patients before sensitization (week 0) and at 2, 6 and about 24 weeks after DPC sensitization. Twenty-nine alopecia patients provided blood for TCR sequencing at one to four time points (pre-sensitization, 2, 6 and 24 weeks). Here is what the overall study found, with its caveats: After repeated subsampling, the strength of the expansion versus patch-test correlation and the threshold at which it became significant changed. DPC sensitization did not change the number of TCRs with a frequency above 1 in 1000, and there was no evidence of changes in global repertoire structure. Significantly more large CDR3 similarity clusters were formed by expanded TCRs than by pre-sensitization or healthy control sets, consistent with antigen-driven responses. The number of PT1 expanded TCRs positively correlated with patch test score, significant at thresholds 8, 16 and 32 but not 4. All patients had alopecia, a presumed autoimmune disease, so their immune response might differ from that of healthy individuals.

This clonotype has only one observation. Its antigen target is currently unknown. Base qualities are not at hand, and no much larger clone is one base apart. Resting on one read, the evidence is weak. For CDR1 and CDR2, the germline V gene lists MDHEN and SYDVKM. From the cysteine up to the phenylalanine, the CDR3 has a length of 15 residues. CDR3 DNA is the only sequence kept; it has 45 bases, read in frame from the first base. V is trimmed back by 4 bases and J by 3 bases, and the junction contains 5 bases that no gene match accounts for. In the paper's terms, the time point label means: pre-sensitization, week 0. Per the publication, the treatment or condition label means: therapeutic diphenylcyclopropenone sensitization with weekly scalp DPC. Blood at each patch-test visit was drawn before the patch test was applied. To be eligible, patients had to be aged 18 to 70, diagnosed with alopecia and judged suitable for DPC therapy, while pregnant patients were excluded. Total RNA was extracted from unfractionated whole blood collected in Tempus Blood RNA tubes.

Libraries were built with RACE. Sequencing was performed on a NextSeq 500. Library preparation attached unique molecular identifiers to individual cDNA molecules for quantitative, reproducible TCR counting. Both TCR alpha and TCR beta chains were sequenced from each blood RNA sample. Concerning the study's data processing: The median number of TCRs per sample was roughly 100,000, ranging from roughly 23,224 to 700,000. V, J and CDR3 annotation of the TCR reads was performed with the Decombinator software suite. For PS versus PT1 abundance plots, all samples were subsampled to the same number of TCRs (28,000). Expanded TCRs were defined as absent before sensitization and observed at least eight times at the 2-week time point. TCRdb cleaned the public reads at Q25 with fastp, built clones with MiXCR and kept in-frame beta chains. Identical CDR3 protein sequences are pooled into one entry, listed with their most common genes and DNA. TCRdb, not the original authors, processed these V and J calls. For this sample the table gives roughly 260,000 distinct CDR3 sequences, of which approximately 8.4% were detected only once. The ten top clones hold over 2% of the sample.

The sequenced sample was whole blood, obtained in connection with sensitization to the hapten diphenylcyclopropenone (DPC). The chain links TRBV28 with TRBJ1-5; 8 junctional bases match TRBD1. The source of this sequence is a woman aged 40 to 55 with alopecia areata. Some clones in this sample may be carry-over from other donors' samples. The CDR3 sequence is CASSSDRGPNQPQHF. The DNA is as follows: TGTGCCAGCAGTTCCGACAGGGGACCCAATCAGCCCCAGCATTTT.